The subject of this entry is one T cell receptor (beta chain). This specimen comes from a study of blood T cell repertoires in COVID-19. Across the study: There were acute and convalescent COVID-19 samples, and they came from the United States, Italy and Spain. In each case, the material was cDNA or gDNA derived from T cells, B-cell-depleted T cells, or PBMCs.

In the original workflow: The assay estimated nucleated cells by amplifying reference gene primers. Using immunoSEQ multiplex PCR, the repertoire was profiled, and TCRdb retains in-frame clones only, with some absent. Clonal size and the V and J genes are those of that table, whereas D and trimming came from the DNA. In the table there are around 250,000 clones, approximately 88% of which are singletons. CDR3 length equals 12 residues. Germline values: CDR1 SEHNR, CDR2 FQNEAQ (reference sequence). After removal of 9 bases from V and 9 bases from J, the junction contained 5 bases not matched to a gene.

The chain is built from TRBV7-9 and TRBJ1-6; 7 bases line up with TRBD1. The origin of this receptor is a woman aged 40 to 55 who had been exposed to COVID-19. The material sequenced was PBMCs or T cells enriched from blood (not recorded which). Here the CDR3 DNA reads TGTGCCAGTAGACAGGGAAGTTCACCCCTCCACTTT. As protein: CASRQGSSPLHF.